The 32 T cell receptor beta chains below come from one sample, sequenced in a study of cytomegalovirus exposure and HLA in healthy donors. Both 60 Vbeta primers and 13 Jbeta primers went into the PCR. TCRdb's table, derived via immunoSEQ multiplex PCR, lists solely in-frame clones and lacks some. This sample has 100,000 or so clones, with more than 75% found just once. Sample: PBMCs. The receptor source for this set is a man in his late teens or twenties in good health and CMV-seronegative.

V and J are TRBV9 and TRBJ1-1; D ambiguous. Trimming stripped 3 bases from V and 6 bases from J, with 12 bases between. Germline CDR1 reads SGDLS; CDR2 reads YYNGEE. There are 13 residues in the CDR3. For the CDR3, the DNA is TGTGCCAGCAGCGCGTTCGACTCCTCTGAAGCTTTCTTT. It is translated as CASSAFDSSEAFF.

This chain joins TRBV10-3 and TRBJ2-1, with 16 bases that match TRBD2. The V gene end was trimmed by 4 bases and the J gene end by 6 bases; junction bases not matched to a gene: 9. This CDR3 has 18 residues. The germline CDR1 and CDR2 sequences are ENHRY and SYGVKD. The DNA for the CDR3 is TGTGCCATCAGTGGCTCCGGGACTAGCGGGGGGGCGGTCAATGAGCAGTTCTTC. Amino acids: CAISGSGTSGGAVNEQFF.

This clone was observed once. The chain is built from TRBV5-1 and TRBJ1-1; D remains unclear. Germline V lookup: CDR1 SGHRS, CDR2 YFSETQ. Trimming cost V 5 bases and J 0 bases, with 11 bases left between them. The CDR3 covers 14 residues. CDR3 sequence reads: CASSSQPVNTEAFF. CDR3 sequence (DNA): TGCGCCAGCAGTTCTCAACCAGTGAACACTGAAGCTTTCTTT.

V usage is TRBV27 and J usage is TRBJ2-7; 9 positions match TRBD1. The ends lost 4 bases at V and 2 bases at J; junction bases unmatched: 6. CDR1 MNHEY and CDR2 SMNVEV come from the germline V gene (reference sequence). The CDR3 is 15 amino acids. The CDR3 is CASSSTGGPPYEQYF. CDR3 nucleotide sequence: TGTGCCAGCAGTTCGACAGGGGGACCACCCTACGAGCAGTACTTC.

This clone was seen only once. The chain carries TRBV27 and TRBJ1-1; 11 positions agree with TRBD1. The ends lost 5 bases at V and 0 bases at J; junction bases unmatched: 11. Germline CDR1 MNHEY, CDR2 SMNVEV (reference sequence). The CDR3 extends over 18 amino acids. The CDR3 is CASSPRTGGFYVNTEAFF. The DNA of the CDR3 is TGTGCCAGCAGTCCGAGGACAGGGGGCTTCTATGTGAACACTGAAGCTTTCTTT.

This clone has only a few counts. The chain carries TRBV7-9 and TRBJ2-2; D is perhaps TRBD1 (5 bases). The V end was cut by 6 bases, the J end by 6 bases, with 11 bases between. The length of the CDR3 is 13 residues. Germline CDR1 and CDR2: SEHNR and FQNEAQ (reference sequence). The CDR3 nucleotides are TGTGCCAGCAGGCCGCAGGGTTCCGGGGAGCTGTTTTTT. Protein product: CASRPQGSGELFF.

J is TRBJ1-4 and V is TRBV5-6, with D unclear. CDR1 and CDR2 from the germline V gene are SGHDT and YYEEEE. This CDR3 region has 12 residues. Trimming cost V 3 bases and J 8 bases, with 8 bases left between them. The CDR3 nucleotides are TGTGCCAGCAGCTCTAACGTCGAAAAACTGTTTTTT. Its protein is CASSSNVEKLFF. Full variable domain (remainder filled in from reference TRBV5-6 and TRBJ1-4): DAGVTQSPTHLIKTRGQQVTLRCSPKSGHDTVSWYQQALGQGPQFIFQYYEEEERQRGNFPDRFSGHQFPNYSSELNVNALLLGDSALYLCASSSNVEKLFFGSGTQLSVL.

This clone was recorded only once. The genes are TRBV15 and TRBJ2-1; TRBD1 might be the D (5 bases). CDR3 length: 17 residues. V lost 1 base, J lost 3 bases, and 16 bases lay in between. CDR1 LNHNV and CDR2 YYDKDF come from the germline V gene (reference sequence). The chain's CDR3 is CATSRAPSTDIYNEQFF. CDR3 sequence (DNA): TGTGCCACCAGCAGAGCACCCTCAACGGACATCTACAATGAGCAGTTCTTC. The complete variable domain, with remaining parts taken from reference TRBV15 and TRBJ2-1, reads DAMVIQNPRYQVTQFGKPVTLSCSQTLNHNVMYWYQQKSSQAPKLLFHYYDKDFNNEADTPDNFQSRRPNTSFCFLDIRSPGLGDTAMYLCATSRAPSTDIYNEQFFGPGTRLTVL.

The chain uses TRBV19 and TRBJ2-3, with unresolved D. V dropped 5 bases and J dropped 2 bases, with 5 bases sitting between them. The germline CDR1 and CDR2 sequences are LNHDA and SQIVND (reference sequence). This CDR3 comprises 12 residues. The CDR3 loop is CASSQNTDTQYF. CDR3 nucleotide sequence: TGTGCCAGTAGTCAAAACACAGATACGCAGTATTTT.

This rearrangement joins TRBV19 to TRBJ1-2; 8 bases map to TRBD1. This CDR3 comprises 12 residues. J was trimmed by 4 bases and V by 10 bases; bases with no gene match: 5. Germline assignment: CDR1 LNHDA and CDR2 SQIVND (reference sequence). This chain's CDR3 is CAIDTGGYGYTF. In nucleotides, the CDR3 is TGTGCCATCGACACAGGGGGCTATGGCTACACCTTC.

This rearrangement joins TRBV7-2 to TRBJ2-7, with D perhaps matching TRBD2 (7 bases). Per germline, CDR1 SGHTA and CDR2 FQGNSA. Trimming removed 10 bases from V and 4 bases from J, with 20 bases in between. The CDR3 runs to 14 residues. The CDR3 nucleotides are TGTGCCATGGGGGAACCGGGGGGACATTACGAGCAGTACTTC. Protein: CAMGEPGGHYEQYF.

J is TRBJ2-1 and V is TRBV4-2, with a tentative D call TRBD1 (7 bases). The length of the CDR3 is 17 residues. The germline V gene has CDR1 LGHNA and CDR2 YNFKEQ. Trimming took 1 base from V and 4 from J, leaving 17 bases between them. CDR3 residues: CASSQAVSGGRYNEQFF. The CDR3 DNA sequence: TGTGCCAGCAGCCAAGCGGTGTCAGGGGGGAGATACAATGAGCAGTTCTTC.

V usage is TRBV4-1 and J usage is TRBJ2-2; the D gene is possibly TRBD2 (6 bases). This CDR3 region has 14 residues. CDR1 is MGHRA and CDR2 is YSYEKL in the germline V gene. Trimming stripped 8 bases from V and 4 bases from J, with 14 bases between. The CDR3, as DNA: TGCGCCAGCCGACTTGGCGGGGTCACCGGGGAGCTGTTTTTT. Its protein product is CASRLGGVTGELFF.

V and J are TRBV4-2 and TRBJ2-7; 8 bases line up with TRBD2. CDR3 length: 15 residues. Trimming took 0 bases from V and 1 from J; bases not matched to a gene: 2. The germline CDR1 and CDR2 sequences are LGHNA and YNFKEQ. CDR3 in amino acids: CASSQDAGGSYEQYF. In nucleotides, the CDR3 is TGTGCCAGCAGCCAAGACGCGGGGGGTTCCTACGAGCAGTACTTC.

The V gene is TRBV19, the J gene TRBJ1-1; D is unresolved. Per germline, CDR1 LNHDA and CDR2 SQIVND (reference sequence). Trimming removed 4 bases at V and 10 bases at J, with 7 bases between. This CDR3 comprises 10 residues. The DNA of the CDR3 is TGTGCCAGTAGTAAAGGAGGAGCTTTCTTT. As protein: CASSKGGAFF.

There are a few counts of this clone. This rearrangement joins TRBV4-2 to TRBJ2-3; TRBD2 matches 10 bases. V lost 0 bases and J lost 4; bases outside the gene matches: 1. The germline gives CDR1 LGHNA, CDR2 YNFKEQ. This CDR3 has 15 amino acids. The CDR3 loop reads CASSQEAGGPDTQYF. CDR3 DNA: TGTGCCAGCAGCCAAGAAGCGGGGGGGCCAGATACGCAGTATTTT.

This clone came up once. J is TRBJ2-6 and V is TRBV2, with 8 bases fitting TRBD1. This CDR3 contains 18 residues. V was clipped by 6 bases and J by 0 bases; unmatched bases: 10. Germline V CDR1 and CDR2: SNHLY, FYNNEI. The CDR3 nucleotides are TGTGCCAGCAGACCTACAGGGGGTTCTCTCTCTGGGGCCAACGTCCTGACTTTC. It translates to CASRPTGGSLSGANVLTF.

This chain joins TRBV5-1 and TRBJ2-1, with 9 nucleotides matching TRBD2. Trimming took 4 bases from V and 6 from J; bases not matched to a gene: 11. The length of the CDR3 is 16 residues. Germline values: CDR1 SGHRS, CDR2 YFSETQ. The CDR3 bases are TGCGCCAGCAGCCGGGCCGCGGGGGGGCCGCCCAATGAGCAGTTCTTC. It specifies CASSRAAGGPPNEQFF. Full variable domain (outside the CDR3, taken from reference TRBV5-1 and TRBJ2-1): KAGVTQTPRYLIKTRGQQVTLSCSPISGHRSVSWYQQTPGQGLQFLFEYFSETQRNKGNFPGRFSGRQFSNSRSEMNVSTLELGDSALYLCASSRAAGGPPNEQFFGPGTRLTVL.

This clone is a singleton in its sample. V and J are TRBV5-4 and TRBJ1-3, with 8 positions matching TRBD1. Trimming at V came to 2 bases and at J to 1 base, leaving 14 bases not matched to a gene. Germline loops: CDR1 SGHNT, CDR2 YYREEE (reference sequence). CDR3 length: 19 residues. CDR3 residues: CASSFEQGAIGGSGNTIYF. The CDR3 DNA reads as TGTGCCAGCAGCTTCGAGCAGGGGGCTATTGGAGGGTCTGGAAACACCATATATTTT.

The V and J genes are TRBV29-1 and TRBJ2-3; D might be TRBD1 (6 bases). The CDR3 runs to 14 residues. V lost 4 bases and J 3 bases, leaving 14 bases between the germline ends. Germline V lookup: CDR1 SQVTM, CDR2 ANQGSEA. CDR3 DNA: TGCAGCGTTGGGGCAGGGGTGTCGACAGATACGCAGTATTTT. It translates to CSVGAGVSTDTQYF.

This clone was detected once. This chain joins TRBV7-9 and TRBJ2-7; a weak D match, TRBD1 (5 bases). Germline CDR1 and CDR2: SEHNR and FQNEAQ (reference sequence). The CDR3 covers 14 residues. Deletions cut 2 bases from V and 1 base from J, with 9 bases between. In nucleotides, the CDR3 is TGTGCCAGCAGCTTACAACAGGAATCCTACGAGCAGTACTTC. Protein product: CASSLQQESYEQYF.

This chain uses TRBV19 with TRBJ2-2, with D possibly TRBD1 on 5 matching bases. With 1 base removed from V and 4 bases from J, the gap between germline ends came to 13 bases. Germline V gene lookup returns CDR1 LNHDA and CDR2 SQIVND (reference sequence). This CDR3 has 16 amino acids. The CDR3, as DNA: TGTGCCAGTAGTATAGGGTCAGGGTTAGGCACCGGGGAGCTGTTTTTT. Translating it yields CASSIGSGLGTGELFF.

V usage is TRBV7-2 and J usage is TRBJ1-4; 8 bases line up with TRBD1. V shed 5 bases, J shed 13 bases, and the junction held 6 bases outside the gene matches. Germline values: CDR1 SGHTA, CDR2 FQGNSA. This CDR3 is 12 amino acids long. CDR3 sequence (DNA): TGTGCCAGCAGCACGCGGACAGGGAGACTGTTTTTT. This sequence encodes CASSTRTGRLFF. Together with reference TRBV7-2 and TRBJ1-4, the CDR3 gives the full variable domain: GAGVSQSPSNKVTEKGKDVELRCDPISGHTALYWYRQSLGQGLEFLIYFQGNSAPDKSGLPSDRFSAERTGGSVSTLTIQRTQQEDSAVYLCASSTRTGRLFFGSGTQLSVL.

The CDR3 nucleotides are TGTGCCAGTAGTATAAGTCAGGAACACTACAATGAGCAGTTCTTC. It translates to CASSISQEHYNEQFF. The chain couples TRBV19 to TRBJ2-1; D uncertain. The germline gives CDR1 LNHDA, CDR2 SQIVND (reference sequence). The CDR3 contains 15 residues. V shed 2 bases and J shed 3 bases, with 11 bases lying between them. The entire variable domain, with the rest obtained from reference TRBV19 and TRBJ2-1, is as follows: DGGITQSPKYLFRKEGQNVTLSCEQNLNHDAMYWYRQDPGQGLRLIYYSQIVNDFQKGDIAEGYSVSREKKESFPLTVTSAQKNPTAFYLCASSISQEHYNEQFFGPGTRLTVL.

V gene TRBV6-1 combines with J gene TRBJ1-2; TRBD1 matches at 8 bases. The CDR3 spans 14 residues. Germline CDR1 MNHNS, CDR2 SASEGT. V was clipped by 5 bases and J by 9 bases; unmatched bases: 11. CDR3 sequence reads: CASSPTGASESYTF. The DNA of the CDR3 is TGTGCCAGCAGTCCGACAGGGGCGAGCGAGAGCTACACCTTC.

The V and J genes are TRBV18 and TRBJ2-7; TRBD1 agrees at 8 bases. Unmatched junction bases numbered 10, after V lost 8 bases and J lost 4 bases. CDR1 is KGHSH, CDR2 LQKENI, per germline. The CDR3 contains 14 residues. DNA of the CDR3: TGTGCCAGCAAACCGGGACAGGAACAATACGAGCAGTACTTC. Residues: CASKPGQEQYEQYF.

The chain recombines TRBV21-1 with TRBJ2-7; TRBD2 is the table's D call and was not checked against the DNA. TRBV21-1 is described as a pseudogene. There are 17 residues in the CDR3. This chain's CDR3 is CASSKVPGVPHSYEQYF. In DNA form, the CDR3 reads TGTGCCAGCAGCAAAGTCCCCGGGGTCCCCCACTCCTACGAGCAGTACTTC.

J is TRBJ1-2 and V is TRBV5-1, with D hard to call. The CDR3 consists of 13 residues. The germline V and J ends were trimmed by 2 bases and 4 bases, with 9 bases remaining between them. In germline, CDR1 is SGHRS, CDR2 YFSETQ. This CDR3 is CASSLTESYGYTF. The CDR3 DNA follows: TGCGCCAGCAGCTTAACAGAGAGCTATGGCTACACCTTC.

The chain recombines TRBV25-1 with TRBJ1-5; no clear D gene. This CDR3 has 17 amino acids. Between the trimmed V and J ends, which lost 7 bases and 0 bases, there was a span of 19 bases. Germline CDR1 and CDR2: MGHDK and SYGVNS. CDR3 sequence reads: CASNTAYRHYSNQPQHF. CDR3 coding DNA: TGTGCCAGCAACACAGCCTACCGCCATTATAGCAATCAGCCCCAGCATTTT.

Written as DNA, the CDR3 is TGTGCCAGCAGTGAGGGACTAGCGGGGAGAGAGACCCAGTACTTC. Its protein is CASSEGLAGRETQYF. V gene TRBV27 combines with J gene TRBJ2-5; 13 bases line up with TRBD2. The J segment lost 4 bases and the V segment lost 5 bases, leaving 4 bases of the junction unmatched. Germline V gene lookup returns CDR1 MNHEY and CDR2 SMNVEV (reference sequence). CDR3 size: 15 residues.

The chain couples TRBV5-4 to TRBJ2-7; 11 bases map to TRBD2. The trim removed 2 bases at V and 2 bases at J, leaving 3 bases unmatched. This CDR3 is built from 15 residues. The germline V gene encodes CDR1 SGHNT and CDR2 YYREEE (reference sequence). CDR3: CASSFSGGAPYEQYF. As DNA, the CDR3 is TGTGCCAGCAGCTTTAGCGGGGGGGCCCCCTACGAGCAGTACTTC. Variable domain in full (rest from reference TRBV5-4 and TRBJ2-7): ETGVTQSPTHLIKTRGQQVTLRCSSQSGHNTVSWYQQALGQGPQFIFQYYREEENGRGNFPPRFSGLQFPNYSSELNVNALELDDSALYLCASSFSGGAPYEQYFGPGTRLTVT.

This chain joins TRBV18 and TRBJ2-6; 7 bases map to TRBD1. J gave up 0 bases and V 3 bases, and 2 bases lay outside the gene matches. This CDR3 is built from 16 residues. Germline CDR1 KGHSH, CDR2 LQKENI. The CDR3 loop is CASSPTGSSGANVLTF. DNA of the CDR3: TGTGCCAGCTCACCGACAGGGAGCTCTGGGGCCAACGTCCTGACTTTC.